This T cell receptor (beta chain) was sequenced for a study of blood T cell repertoires in COVID-19. With 2 bases clipped from V and 4 bases from J, the junction kept 4 bases outside the gene matches. CDR1 SGHNT and CDR2 YYREEE come from the germline V gene (reference sequence). This CDR3 has 14 amino acids. Data came from immunoSEQ multiplex PCR; TCRdb stores just in-frame clones and leaves some out. The sample gives some 50,000 clones, approximately 80% of which show up once; about 20% is in the top ten. The chain combines TRBV5-4 with TRBJ1-2; TRBD1 aligns across 8 bases. Material: peripheral blood. The receptor was isolated from a human donor with active or convalescent COVID-19. The donor label of this sample is uncertain. CDR3 region: CASSFGQGGYGYTF. The CDR3 DNA reads as TGTGCCAGCAGCTTCGGACAGGGTGGCTATGGCTACACCTTC.